A selection of T cell receptor beta chains follows, all from one sample in a study of cytomegalovirus exposure and HLA in healthy donors. Repertoires were generated with immunoSEQ multiplex PCR, while TCRdb's copy carries only in-frame clones and drops some. The table records about 170,000 clones, around 84% of them present only once. Sequencing was performed on PBMCs. Every receptor here comes from a man aged 25-45 years in good health and CMV-seropositive. Each CDR3 is given with its conserved first and last residue. D genes are given only for firm matches. Not every row has a clone size; where given, it reads once, few, many or a size class.

v_call: TRBV4-3; j_call: TRBJ2-1; d_call: .; clone_size: .; cdr3_aa: CASSQDPFDNEQFF; cdr3_nt: TGCGCCAGCAGCCAAGATCCCTTTGACAATGAGCAGTTCTTC
v_call: TRBV5-1; j_call: TRBJ1-1; d_call: TRBD1; clone_size: few; cdr3_aa: CASSATGDTEAFF; cdr3_nt: TGCGCCAGCAGCGCGACAGGGGACACTGAAGCTTTCTTT
v_call: TRBV27; j_call: TRBJ2-2; d_call: .; clone_size: .; cdr3_aa: CASSLGRGNTGELFF; cdr3_nt: TGTGCCAGCAGTTTGGGCAGGGGGAACACCGGGGAGCTGTTTTTT
v_call: TRBV5-1; j_call: TRBJ2-2; d_call: .; clone_size: few; cdr3_aa: CASSLAVSNTGELFF; cdr3_nt: TGCGCCAGCAGCTTGGCCGTGTCGAACACCGGGGAGCTGTTTTTT
v_call: TRBV11-3; j_call: TRBJ2-2; d_call: TRBD2; clone_size: .; cdr3_aa: CASSFPSGTSPTGELFF; cdr3_nt: TGTGCCAGCAGCTTCCCTAGCGGGACTTCCCCAACCGGGGAGCTGTTTTTT
v_call: TRBV7-2; j_call: TRBJ2-1; d_call: .; clone_size: .; cdr3_aa: CASSLSGSVSNEQFF; cdr3_nt: TGTGCCAGCAGCTTAAGTGGGAGCGTGAGCAATGAGCAGTTCTTC
v_call: TRBV10-1; j_call: TRBJ1-5; d_call: TRBD1; clone_size: .; cdr3_aa: CASSEAGGSNQPQHF; cdr3_nt: TGCGCCAGCAGTGAGGCAGGGGGAAGCAATCAGCCCCAGCATTTT
v_call: TRBV5-1; j_call: TRBJ2-3; d_call: .; clone_size: .; cdr3_aa: CASSYGQGTDTQYF; cdr3_nt: TGCGCCAGCAGTTATGGACAAGGTACAGATACGCAGTATTTT
v_call: TRBV29-1; j_call: TRBJ2-3; d_call: .; clone_size: .; cdr3_aa: CSVEDLRGTDTQYF; cdr3_nt: TGCAGCGTTGAAGATCTGCGCGGCACAGATACGCAGTATTTT
v_call: TRBV7-8; j_call: TRBJ2-5; d_call: .; clone_size: once; cdr3_aa: CASSLGADQETQYF; cdr3_nt: TGTGCCAGCAGCTTAGGGGCAGACCAAGAGACCCAGTACTTC
v_call: TRBV19; j_call: TRBJ1-2; d_call: .; clone_size: once; cdr3_aa: CASTISGDSRYGYTF; cdr3_nt: TGTGCCAGTACCATCTCCGGAGATAGCCGGTATGGCTACACCTTC
v_call: TRBV7-9; j_call: TRBJ2-7; d_call: .; clone_size: .; cdr3_aa: CASSLFGHTSSYEQYF; cdr3_nt: TGTGCCAGCAGCTTGTTCGGACACACGAGCTCCTACGAGCAGTACTTC
v_call: TRBV5-1; j_call: TRBJ2-1; d_call: TRBD2; clone_size: .; cdr3_aa: CASSRIAGGGYNEQFF; cdr3_nt: TGCGCCAGCAGCCGAATAGCGGGAGGGGGATACAATGAGCAGTTCTTC
v_call: TRBV6-5; j_call: TRBJ2-7; d_call: .; clone_size: .; cdr3_aa: CASLELGDPSYEQYF; cdr3_nt: TGTGCCAGCCTTGAACTCGGAGACCCCTCCTACGAGCAGTACTTC
v_call: TRBV25-1; j_call: TRBJ2-7; d_call: .; clone_size: .; cdr3_aa: CASSEWSGYSYEQYF; cdr3_nt: TGTGCCAGCAGTGAATGGTCAGGGTATTCCTACGAGCAGTACTTC
v_call: TRBV7-3; j_call: TRBJ2-3; d_call: .; clone_size: .; cdr3_aa: CASGRGRTDTQYF; cdr3_nt: TGTGCCAGCGGGCGGGGCCGCACAGATACGCAGTATTTT
v_call: TRBV4-3; j_call: TRBJ2-7; d_call: .; clone_size: .; cdr3_aa: CASSQDRGYEQYF; cdr3_nt: TGCGCCAGCAGCCAAGACAGAGGCTACGAGCAGTACTTC
v_call: TRBV27; j_call: TRBJ1-5; d_call: .; clone_size: .; cdr3_aa: CASSPLAAASNQPQHF; cdr3_nt: TGTGCCAGCAGCCCATTGGCCGCGGCGAGCAATCAGCCCCAGCATTTT
v_call: TRBV19; j_call: TRBJ2-2; d_call: TRBD1; clone_size: .; cdr3_aa: CASSRQGNTGELFF; cdr3_nt: TGTGCCAGTAGTAGACAGGGCAACACCGGGGAGCTGTTTTTT
v_call: TRBV7-3; j_call: TRBJ2-1; d_call: TRBD2; clone_size: .; cdr3_aa: CASSPGLAGYNEQFF; cdr3_nt: TGTGCCAGCAGCCCGGGACTAGCGGGTTACAATGAGCAGTTCTTC
v_call: TRBV5-4; j_call: TRBJ2-2; d_call: TRBD2; clone_size: .; cdr3_aa: CASSTGLANTGELFF; cdr3_nt: TGTGCCAGCAGCACCGGACTAGCGAACACCGGGGAGCTGTTTTTT
v_call: TRBV10-3; j_call: TRBJ1-5; d_call: .; clone_size: .; cdr3_aa: CAISAGQTGNQPQHF; cdr3_nt: TGTGCCATCAGCGCTGGACAGACGGGCAATCAGCCCCAGCATTTT
v_call: TRBV4-2; j_call: TRBJ2-1; d_call: .; clone_size: .; cdr3_aa: CASSQEWSGIGRSEQFF; cdr3_nt: TGTGCCAGCAGCCAAGAGTGGAGCGGTATAGGACGGAGTGAGCAGTTCTTC
v_call: TRBV2; j_call: TRBJ2-1; d_call: .; clone_size: .; cdr3_aa: CASSPLRGRYNEQFF; cdr3_nt: TGTGCCAGCAGTCCGTTGCGGGGGCGATACAATGAGCAGTTCTTC
v_call: TRBV18; j_call: TRBJ2-3; d_call: TRBD2; clone_size: .; cdr3_aa: CASSPLASGRARDTQYF; cdr3_nt: TGTGCCAGCTCACCATTGGCTAGCGGGAGGGCAAGAGATACGCAGTATTTT
v_call: TRBV7-3; j_call: TRBJ1-1; d_call: .; clone_size: .; cdr3_aa: CASSLKGVGVGGTEAFF; cdr3_nt: TGTGCCAGCAGCTTAAAGGGGGTGGGGGTCGGCGGCACTGAAGCTTTCTTT
v_call: TRBV11-3; j_call: TRBJ2-5; d_call: TRBD2; clone_size: .; cdr3_aa: CASSLGLAVQETQYF; cdr3_nt: TGTGCCAGCAGCCTGGGACTAGCGGTACAAGAGACCCAGTACTTC
v_call: TRBV19; j_call: TRBJ2-2; d_call: TRBD2; clone_size: .; cdr3_aa: CASSLPSLAGPTLGTGELFF; cdr3_nt: TGTGCCAGTAGTCTCCCCTCACTAGCGGGACCCACACTGGGCACCGGGGAGCTGTTTTTT
v_call: TRBV4-3; j_call: TRBJ1-1; d_call: TRBD1; clone_size: .; cdr3_aa: CASSPRTGLTEAFF; cdr3_nt: TGCGCCAGCAGCCCTCGGACAGGGCTTACTGAAGCTTTCTTT
v_call: TRBV27; j_call: TRBJ2-7; d_call: TRBD1; clone_size: once; cdr3_aa: CASRSPGQGSWEQYF; cdr3_nt: TGTGCCAGCAGATCTCCGGGACAGGGATCTTGGGAGCAGTACTTC
v_call: TRBV18; j_call: TRBJ2-5; d_call: TRBD2; clone_size: once; cdr3_aa: CASSPAPGTSETQYF; cdr3_nt: TGTGCCAGCTCACCTGCCCCCGGGACTAGTGAGACCCAGTACTTC
v_call: TRBV28; j_call: TRBJ2-1; d_call: .; clone_size: .; cdr3_aa: CASSLFEGYIEQFF; cdr3_nt: TGTGCCAGCAGTTTATTCGAGGGCTACATCGAGCAGTTCTTC
v_call: TRBV19; j_call: TRBJ2-3; d_call: .; clone_size: .; cdr3_aa: CASSRGRPSTDTQYF; cdr3_nt: TGTGCCAGTAGTAGAGGCCGTCCTAGCACAGATACGCAGTATTTT
v_call: TRBV7-2; j_call: TRBJ1-5; d_call: .; clone_size: .; cdr3_aa: CASSQEGTYSNQPQHF; cdr3_nt: TGTGCCAGCAGCCAAGAGGGCACCTATAGCAATCAGCCCCAGCATTTT
v_call: TRBV5-1; j_call: TRBJ2-5; d_call: .; clone_size: .; cdr3_aa: CASSQQGQETQYF; cdr3_nt: TGCGCCAGCAGTCAACAGGGACAAGAGACCCAGTACTTC
v_call: TRBV19; j_call: TRBJ2-7; d_call: TRBD1; clone_size: .; cdr3_aa: CASSTGTVYEQYF; cdr3_nt: TGTGCCAGTAGTACAGGGACAGTCTACGAGCAGTACTTC
v_call: TRBV4-3; j_call: TRBJ1-2; d_call: TRBD1; clone_size: .; cdr3_aa: CASSQGVQGVNGYTF; cdr3_nt: TGCGCCAGCAGCCAAGGAGTACAGGGGGTTAATGGCTACACCTTC
v_call: TRBV2; j_call: TRBJ2-7; d_call: TRBD1; clone_size: .; cdr3_aa: CASTGTGVYEQYF; cdr3_nt: TGTGCCAGCACCGGGACAGGAGTCTACGAGCAGTACTTC
v_call: TRBV11-3; j_call: TRBJ2-2; d_call: .; clone_size: .; cdr3_aa: CASSLIGAGELFF; cdr3_nt: TGTGCCAGCAGCTTAATCGGGGCCGGGGAGCTGTTTTTT
v_call: TRBV20-1; j_call: TRBJ1-1; d_call: .; clone_size: once; cdr3_aa: CSAAGVSEAFF; cdr3_nt: TGCAGTGCTGCAGGGGTCTCTGAAGCTTTCTTT
v_call: TRBV14; j_call: TRBJ2-1; d_call: .; clone_size: .; cdr3_aa: CASSQGGEQFF; cdr3_nt: TGTGCCAGCAGCCAAGGCGGTGAGCAGTTCTTC
v_call: TRBV27; j_call: TRBJ1-2; d_call: TRBD1; clone_size: .; cdr3_aa: CASSARTGVTYGYTF; cdr3_nt: TGTGCCAGCAGTGCCCGGACAGGGGTAACCTATGGCTACACCTTC
v_call: TRBV7-8; j_call: TRBJ1-1; d_call: TRBD1; clone_size: few; cdr3_aa: CASTLGTVNTEAFF; cdr3_nt: TGTGCCAGCACTTTGGGGACAGTGAACACTGAAGCTTTCTTT
v_call: TRBV11-3; j_call: TRBJ2-2; d_call: TRBD1; clone_size: .; cdr3_aa: CASSLGDSTITGELFF; cdr3_nt: TGTGCCAGCAGCTTGGGGGACAGCACAATTACCGGGGAGCTGTTTTTT
v_call: TRBV7-9; j_call: TRBJ1-1; d_call: TRBD1; clone_size: .; cdr3_aa: CASSFRQGLGTFF; cdr3_nt: TGTGCCAGCAGCTTCCGACAGGGTTTGGGAACTTTCTTT
v_call: TRBV6-1; j_call: TRBJ2-1; d_call: TRBD2; clone_size: .; cdr3_aa: CASSEELREAHHEQFF; cdr3_nt: TGTGCCAGCAGTGAAGAATTACGGGAGGCTCACCATGAGCAGTTCTTC
v_call: TRBV7-7; j_call: TRBJ2-5; d_call: TRBD1; clone_size: .; cdr3_aa: CASSLGRQGNTETQYF; cdr3_nt: TGTGCTAGCAGCTTAGGGAGACAGGGTAATACGGAGACCCAGTACTTC
v_call: TRBV20-1; j_call: TRBJ2-1; d_call: .; clone_size: .; cdr3_aa: CSAPEQHEQFF; cdr3_nt: TGCAGTGCTCCCGAACAGCATGAGCAGTTCTTC
v_call: TRBV4-3; j_call: TRBJ2-2; d_call: .; clone_size: .; cdr3_aa: CASSPRLVSGELFF; cdr3_nt: TGCGCCAGCAGCCCAAGACTAGTCTCTGGGGAGCTGTTTTTT
v_call: TRBV2; j_call: TRBJ1-5; d_call: .; clone_size: .; cdr3_aa: CANSDRLWGGQPQHF; cdr3_nt: TGTGCCAACAGTGACAGACTTTGGGGCGGTCAGCCCCAGCATTTT
v_call: TRBV2; j_call: TRBJ2-1; d_call: .; clone_size: .; cdr3_aa: CASTGTHPYNEQFF; cdr3_nt: TGTGCCAGCACCGGGACTCATCCCTACAATGAGCAGTTCTTC